This is a list of T cell receptor beta chains from one sample in a study of CD8+CD57+ T cells in acquired aplastic anemia. TCRdb called the reads again in MiXCR, with one record for every CDR3 protein. The sample records roughly 98,000 distinct CDR3 sequences, roughly 70% being singletons. What was sequenced was sorted CD4+, CD8+, or CD8+CD57+ T cells (not recorded which) from PBMCs. These receptors were obtained from a human donor with aplastic anemia. Both conserved end residues are part of each CDR3. D genes are given only for firm matches. Only part of the rows carry a size: once, few, many, or a class if the clone is expanded.

D: TRBD1
size: -
J: TRBJ2-7
V: TRBV2
CDR3: CASSERQGEVEQYF
DNA: TGTGCCAGCAGTGAACGACAGGGAGAAGTCGAGCAGTACTTC

D: -
size: -
J: TRBJ2-3
V: TRBV15
CDR3: CATSRGFGGTDTQYF
DNA: TGTGCCACCAGCAGGGGGTTTGGGGGCACAGATACGCAGTATTTT

D: -
size: many
J: TRBJ2-1
V: TRBV16
CDR3: CASSQSAEDEQFF
DNA: TGTGCCAGCAGCCAATCAGCTGAGGATGAGCAGTTCTTC

D: -
size: few
J: TRBJ1-6
V: TRBV20-1
CDR3: CSARDRQLDNSPLHF
DNA: TGCAGTGCTAGAGATCGCCAGCTAGATAATTCACCCCTCCACTTT

D: TRBD2
size: -
J: TRBJ2-1
V: TRBV24-1
CDR3: CATSDFLAGNEQFF
DNA: TGTGCCACCAGTGATTTCCTAGCGGGGAATGAGCAGTTCTTC

D: TRBD1
size: -
J: TRBJ2-5
V: TRBV29-1
CDR3: CSVAGTGASTDTQYF
DNA: TGCAGCGTGGCTGGGACAGGGGCAAGCACAGATACGCAGTACTTC

D: -
size: -
J: TRBJ1-1
V: TRBV20-1
CDR3: CSARYGPEAFF
DNA: TGCAGTGCTAGGTATGGGCCCGAAGCTTTCTTT

D: -
size: -
J: TRBJ2-1
V: TRBV20-1
CDR3: CSARWRLLSDNEQFF
DNA: TGCAGTGCTAGGTGGCGGCTCCTCTCCGACAATGAGCAGTTCTTC

D: -
size: -
J: TRBJ1-5
V: TRBV19
CDR3: CASSIGGNSNQPQHF
DNA: TGTGCCAGTAGTATAGGAGGGAATAGCAATCAGCCCCAGCATTTT

D: TRBD2
size: -
J: TRBJ2-7
V: TRBV7-6
CDR3: CASTVGGGSSYEQYF
DNA: TGTGCCAGCACGGTTGGGGGGGGGAGCTCCTACGAGCAGTACTTC

D: -
size: once
J: TRBJ2-2
V: TRBV29-1
CDR3: CSVEDPRQPLNTGELFF
DNA: TGCAGCGTTGAAGATCCCCGACAGCCATTGAACACCGGGGAGCTGTTTTTT

D: -
size: -
J: TRBJ1-5
V: TRBV15
CDR3: CATSTFRQGNQPQHF
DNA: TGTGCCACCAGCACGTTTCGGCAGGGTAATCAGCCCCAGCATTTT

D: TRBD1
size: -
J: TRBJ2-2
V: TRBV24-1
CDR3: CATSGQGHGELFF
DNA: TGTGCCACCAGTGGACAGGGGCACGGGGAGCTGTTTTTT

D: -
size: -
J: TRBJ1-2
V: TRBV10-3
CDR3: CAISESYRSGSVNYGYTF
DNA: TGTGCCATCAGTGAATCGTATCGTTCGGGCAGTGTTAACTATGGCTACACCTTC

D: -
size: -
J: TRBJ2-2
V: TRBV9
CDR3: CASSWDDNTGELFF
DNA: TGTGCCAGCAGTTGGGATGACAACACCGGGGAGCTGTTTTTT

D: TRBD2
size: -
J: TRBJ2-1
V: TRBV11-2
CDR3: CASRLGGQAGARNEQFF
DNA: TGTGCCAGCAGACTAGGGGGGCAAGCGGGAGCGAGGAATGAGCAGTTCTTC

D: -
size: -
J: TRBJ1-2
V: TRBV20-1
CDR3: CSARGDVDRYYGYTF
DNA: TGCAGTGCTAGAGGGGACGTCGATCGGTACTATGGCTACACCTTC

D: -
size: -
J: TRBJ2-5
V: TRBV7-3
CDR3: CASSLGPSASETQYF
DNA: TGTGCCAGCAGCTTAGGGCCTAGCGCCTCGGAGACCCAGTACTTC

D: -
size: -
J: TRBJ2-1
V: TRBV24-1
CDR3: CATRIEVNEQFF
DNA: TGTGCCACCAGGATAGAGGTCAATGAGCAGTTCTTC

D: TRBD1
size: few
J: TRBJ2-7
V: TRBV10-2
CDR3: CASSKTGSGYEQYF
DNA: TGCGCCAGCAGTAAGACAGGGTCCGGCTACGAGCAGTACTTC

D: -
size: -
J: TRBJ1-2
V: TRBV20-1
CDR3: CSAQERYNYGYTF
DNA: TGCAGTGCCCAGGAGCGGTACAACTATGGCTACACCTTC

D: TRBD2
size: few
J: TRBJ2-5
V: TRBV10-3
CDR3: CAIAVGLSGGGETQYF
DNA: TGTGCCATCGCGGTTGGGCTTAGCGGGGGGGGAGAGACCCAGTACTTC

D: TRBD1
size: many
J: TRBJ1-1
V: TRBV9
CDR3: CASSAPGQGHTEAFF
DNA: TGTGCCAGCAGCGCCCCGGGACAGGGGCACACTGAAGCTTTCTTT

D: TRBD1
size: -
J: TRBJ1-1
V: TRBV7-2
CDR3: CASSPGQGRTEAFF
DNA: TGTGCCAGCAGCCCTGGACAGGGAAGAACTGAAGCTTTCTTT

D: -
size: -
J: TRBJ2-2
V: TRBV11-2
CDR3: CASSQGPQGCANTGELFF
DNA: TGTGCCAGCAGCCAGGGTCCCCAGGGCTGTGCGAACACCGGGGAGCTGTTTTTT

D: -
size: -
J: TRBJ1-2
V: TRBV29-1
CDR3: CSARAGGENYGYTF
DNA: TGCAGCGCCCGAGCGGGAGGGGAGAACTATGGCTACACCTTC

D: -
size: once
J: TRBJ2-1
V: TRBV24-1
CDR3: CATSDPGAGAYNEQFF
DNA: TGTGCCACCAGTGATCCCGGGGCAGGGGCTTACAATGAGCAGTTCTTC

D: -
size: medium-sized
J: TRBJ2-7
V: TRBV6-2/TRBV6-3
CDR3: CASSYRASSYEQYF
DNA: TGTGCCAGCAGTTACAGGGCGAGCTCCTACGAGCAGTACTTC

D: TRBD1
size: -
J: TRBJ2-7
V: TRBV7-6
CDR3: CASSLPTGVVNEQYF
DNA: TGTGCCAGCAGCCTCCCTACAGGGGTGGTGAACGAGCAGTACTTC

D: -
size: -
J: TRBJ1-1
V: TRBV7-9
CDR3: CASSSPVNTEAFF
DNA: TGTGCCAGCAGTAGCCCGGTGAACACTGAAGCTTTCTTT

D: -
size: -
J: TRBJ2-1
V: TRBV11-2
CDR3: CASSLEGSTYNEQFF
DNA: TGTGCCAGCAGCTTAGAAGGGAGCACCTACAATGAGCAGTTCTTC

D: -
size: once
J: TRBJ1-2
V: TRBV7-9
CDR3: CASSLAPEYYGYTF
DNA: TGTGCCAGCAGCTTAGCGCCGGAATACTATGGCTACACCTTC

D: -
size: -
J: TRBJ1-4
V: TRBV11-2
CDR3: CASSDRQRENEKLFF
DNA: TGTGCCAGCAGCGACCGACAACGAGAAAATGAAAAACTGTTTTTT

D: TRBD2
size: -
J: TRBJ2-5
V: TRBV29-1
CDR3: CSVVGLAGETQYF
DNA: TGCAGCGTTGTGGGACTAGCGGGAGAGACCCAGTACTTC

D: TRBD1
size: -
J: TRBJ1-2
V: TRBV10-2
CDR3: CASKTTGEFGYGYTF
DNA: TGCGCCAGCAAAACGACAGGGGAATTTGGATATGGCTACACCTTC

D: -
size: -
J: TRBJ1-1
V: TRBV19
CDR3: CASSISENTEAFF
DNA: TGTGCCAGTAGTATTTCTGAAAACACTGAAGCTTTCTTT

D: -
size: -
J: TRBJ2-7
V: TRBV20-1
CDR3: CSARDLRAGSYEQYF
DNA: TGCAGTGCTAGAGATCTAAGGGCAGGATCCTACGAGCAGTACTTC

D: TRBD1
size: -
J: TRBJ1-5
V: TRBV19
CDR3: CASAGTGGRQPQHF
DNA: TGTGCCAGTGCCGGGACAGGGGGACGACAGCCCCAGCATTTT

D: -
size: -
J: TRBJ1-6
V: TRBV2
CDR3: CASTFSTEVPNSPLHF
DNA: TGTGCCAGCACCTTTTCGACAGAGGTCCCCAATTCACCCCTCCACTTT

D: -
size: many
J: TRBJ1-2
V: TRBV6-1
CDR3: CASSDNSPVVFYGYTF
DNA: TGTGCCAGCAGTGATAACAGTCCTGTAGTATTCTATGGCTACACCTTC

D: -
size: -
J: TRBJ2-1
V: TRBV19
CDR3: CASSRYNEQFF
DNA: TGTGCCAGTAGCAGATACAATGAGCAGTTCTTC

D: -
size: -
J: TRBJ2-7
V: TRBV4-2
CDR3: CASSLLGGPSGEQYF
DNA: TGTGCCAGCAGCTTGCTCGGGGGCCCCTCTGGGGAGCAGTACTTC

D: -
size: -
J: TRBJ1-2
V: TRBV24-1
CDR3: CATSDFSGYTF
DNA: TGTGCCACCAGTGATTTCTCGGGCTACACCTTC

D: -
size: -
J: TRBJ1-2
V: TRBV20-1
CDR3: CSASDIYGYTF
DNA: TGCAGTGCTTCGGACATCTATGGCTACACCTTC

D: -
size: -
J: TRBJ2-2
V: TRBV9
CDR3: CASSVGGRSKNTGELFF
DNA: TGTGCCAGCAGCGTAGGAGGCAGATCTAAGAACACCGGGGAGCTGTTTTTT

D: -
size: few
J: TRBJ1-1
V: TRBV10-2
CDR3: CASSENRDTEAFF
DNA: TGCGCCAGCAGTGAAAATAGGGACACTGAAGCTTTCTTT

D: TRBD2
size: -
J: TRBJ2-5
V: TRBV24-1
CDR3: CATSGREGHETQYF
DNA: TGTGCCACCAGCGGGCGGGAGGGTCATGAGACCCAGTACTTC

D: -
size: -
J: TRBJ1-1
V: TRBV19
CDR3: CASSISSSNTEAFF
DNA: TGTGCCAGTAGTATCTCCTCGTCGAACACTGAAGCTTTCTTT

D: -
size: -
J: TRBJ1-1
V: TRBV29-1
CDR3: CSVEETQTDNTEAFF
DNA: TGCAGCGTTGAAGAGACCCAGACGGATAACACTGAAGCTTTCTTT